The source of this T cell receptor beta chain is a study of blood T cell repertoires in COVID-19. Study as a whole: Collection of acute and convalescent COVID-19 samples took place in the United States, Italy and Spain. Nucleic acid was either cDNA or gDNA, and it came from T cells, B-cell-depleted T cells, or PBMCs.

The CDR3 runs 13 residues. From germline, CDR1 is SGHVS and CDR2 FQNEAQ. V gave up 3 bases and J gave up 3 bases, with 9 bases separating them. Per the original methods: Estimates of nucleated cell counts were drawn from the amplification of reference gene primers. Clones were read by immunoSEQ multiplex PCR, and TCRdb kept only the in-frame ones, dropping some. Clonal size and the V and J genes are those of that table, whereas D and trimming came from the DNA. The sample shows under 95,000 clones, over 80% of them seen only once. Sequenced: peripheral blood. The sequence was collected from a woman aged 80 or over with active or convalescent COVID-19. The J gene is TRBJ2-7, the V gene TRBV7-8; perhaps TRBD1 as D (5 bases). The CDR3 nucleotides read TGTGCCAGCAGCTTTCCAGGGAACTACGAGCAGTACTTC. This gives the protein CASSFPGNYEQYF.